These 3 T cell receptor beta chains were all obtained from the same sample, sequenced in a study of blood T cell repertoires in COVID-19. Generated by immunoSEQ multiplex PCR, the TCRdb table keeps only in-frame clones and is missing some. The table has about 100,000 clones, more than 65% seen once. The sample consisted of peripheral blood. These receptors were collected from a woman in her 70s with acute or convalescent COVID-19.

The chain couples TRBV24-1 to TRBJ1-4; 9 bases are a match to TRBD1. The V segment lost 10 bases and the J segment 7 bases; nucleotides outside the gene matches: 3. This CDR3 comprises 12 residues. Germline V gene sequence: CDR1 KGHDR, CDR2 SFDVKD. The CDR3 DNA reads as TGTGCCACACAGGGGGCAAGTGAAAAACTGTTTTTT. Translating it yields CATQGASEKLFF.

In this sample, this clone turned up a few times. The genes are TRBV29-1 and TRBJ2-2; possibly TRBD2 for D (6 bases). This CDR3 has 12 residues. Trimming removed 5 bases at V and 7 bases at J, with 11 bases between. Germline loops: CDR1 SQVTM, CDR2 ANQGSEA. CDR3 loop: CSVRRAGGELFF. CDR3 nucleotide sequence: TGCAGCGTTAGGAGGGCGGGCGGGGAGCTGTTTTTT.

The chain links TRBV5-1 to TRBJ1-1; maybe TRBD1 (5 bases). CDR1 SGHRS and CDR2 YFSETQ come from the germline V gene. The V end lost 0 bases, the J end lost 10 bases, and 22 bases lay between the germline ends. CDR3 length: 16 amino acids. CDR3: CASSLDSLTAGHGAFF. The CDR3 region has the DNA TGCGCCAGCAGCTTGGATTCCCTGACAGCCGGCCATGGAGCTTTCTTT. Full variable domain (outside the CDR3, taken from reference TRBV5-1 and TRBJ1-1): KAGVTQTPRYLIKTRGQQVTLSCSPISGHRSVSWYQQTPGQGLQFLFEYFSETQRNKGNFPGRFSGRQFSNSRSEMNVSTLELGDSALYLCASSLDSLTAGHGAFFGQGTRLTVV.